The rows below give T cell receptor beta chains drawn from one sample of a study of human T cells and chemical hapten exposure. TCRdb ran MiXCR on the RACE reads and lists one entry per CDR3 protein. The sample carries about 120,000 distinct CDR3 sequences, 13% recorded once. Here the sequenced sample was whole blood, taken in connection with sensitization to the hapten diphenylcyclopropenone (DPC). Receptor source: a woman under 30 with alopecia areata. Some clones in this sample may be carry-over from other donors' samples. CDR3s include the opening cysteine and the closing phenylalanine or tryptophan. D genes are given only for firm matches. The size field is filled for only some rows; it gives once, few, many or a size class.

v_call	clone_size	j_call	d_call	cdr3_aa	cdr3_nt
TRBV19	many	TRBJ1-4	-	CASSIQGGGEKLFF	TGTGCCAGTAGTATCCAGGGAGGAGGTGAAAAACTGTTTTTT
TRBV3-1	-	TRBJ2-1	-	CASSRPNTDEQFF	TGTGCCAGCAGCCGCCCCAACACCGATGAGCAGTTCTTC
TRBV7-9	many	TRBJ1-3	-	CASSSRDGGTIYF	TGTGCCAGCAGCTCCAGAGACGGCGGCACCATATATTTT
TRBV6-2/TRBV6-3	few	TRBJ1-3	TRBD1	CASSDTPGQVQSSGNTIYF	TGTGCCAGCAGCGATACGCCGGGACAGGTCCAAAGCTCTGGAAACACCATATATTTT
TRBV4-3	many	TRBJ1-1	-	CASSQAPENTEAFF	TGCGCCAGCAGCCAAGCGCCAGAGAACACTGAAGCTTTCTTT
TRBV11-2	many	TRBJ1-4	-	CASSLGHNEKLFF	TGTGCCAGCAGCTTAGGGCACAATGAAAAACTGTTTTTT
TRBV4-1	few	TRBJ2-5	-	CASSRREGAETQYF	TGCGCCAGCAGCCGTAGGGAAGGGGCGGAGACCCAGTACTTC
TRBV7-9	few	TRBJ1-1	-	CASSSVRVTEAFF	TGTGCCAGCAGCTCCGTTAGGGTCACTGAAGCTTTCTTT
TRBV7-9	many	TRBJ1-1	TRBD1	CASSLTGTGAPNTEAFF	TGTGCCAGCAGCTTGACCGGGACAGGGGCCCCGAACACTGAAGCTTTCTTT
TRBV4-3	many	TRBJ1-6	-	CASSQDRGTGNSPLHF	TGCGCCAGCAGCCAAGATAGAGGGACGGGAAATTCACCCCTCCACTTT
TRBV4-3	few	TRBJ2-1	TRBD2	CASSEGASGVYNEQFF	TGCGCCAGCAGCGAGGGAGCTAGCGGGGTCTACAATGAGCAGTTCTTC
TRBV18	few	TRBJ1-1	TRBD1	CASSRTGQMNTEAFF	TGTGCCAGCTCACGGACGGGACAGATGAACACTGAAGCTTTCTTT
TRBV28	few	TRBJ1-2	TRBD1	CASSITQGARDGYTF	TGTGCCAGCAGTATCACGCAGGGGGCGCGAGATGGCTACACCTTC
TRBV4-3	few	TRBJ2-1	TRBD2	CASSQEVTSGPGEQFF	TGCGCCAGCAGCCAAGAAGTAACTAGCGGACCAGGTGAGCAGTTCTTC
TRBV9	few	TRBJ1-6	TRBD1	CASSVAGGPPLHF	TGTGCCAGCAGCGTAGCAGGGGGACCACCCCTCCACTTT
TRBV5-1	-	TRBJ2-7	TRBD1	CASSAQGNEQYF	TGCGCCAGCAGCGCACAGGGGAACGAGCAGTACTTC
TRBV11-2	few	TRBJ2-7	TRBD1	CASSSHRGLDEQYF	TGTGCCAGCAGCTCACACAGGGGGCTGGACGAGCAGTACTTC
TRBV11-2	few	TRBJ1-4	-	CASSYTRIEKLFF	TGTGCCAGCAGCTACACAAGAATTGAAAAACTGTTTTTT
TRBV5-1	-	TRBJ2-7	-	CASSLGYGHLSYEQYF	TGCGCCAGCAGCTTGGGTTACGGACACCTCTCCTACGAGCAGTACTTC
TRBV7-3	many	TRBJ1-1	-	CASSLRQGSEAFF	TGTGCCAGCAGCTTACGTCAGGGCTCTGAAGCTTTCTTT
TRBV18	-	TRBJ2-5	-	CASSPPGKGIQETQYF	TGTGCCAGCTCACCACCGGGGAAGGGGATCCAAGAGACCCAGTACTTC
TRBV5-1	few	TRBJ2-3	-	CASSLTTTTDTQYF	TGCGCCAGCAGCTTGACGACTACAACCGATACGCAGTATTTT
TRBV2	few	TRBJ1-1	-	CASSSRVGNTEAFF	TGTGCCAGCAGTTCAAGGGTGGGGAACACTGAAGCTTTCTTT
TRBV6-2/TRBV6-3	many	TRBJ2-2	-	CASSSGSHTGELFF	TGTGCCAGCAGTTCCGGTAGTCACACCGGGGAGCTGTTTTTT
TRBV6-1	few	TRBJ1-1	-	CASKWEVNTEAFF	TGTGCCAGCAAATGGGAAGTGAACACTGAAGCTTTCTTT
TRBV9	-	TRBJ1-4	-	CASSVDGAFNEKLFF	TGTGCCAGCAGCGTAGACGGAGCTTTTAATGAAAAACTGTTTTTT
TRBV30	-	TRBJ1-5	-	CAWSARLINQPQHF	TGTGCCTGGAGTGCCAGGCTTATCAATCAGCCCCAGCATTTT
TRBV12-3/TRBV12-4	many	TRBJ1-6	-	CASSLQDNSPLHF	TGTGCCAGCAGTTTACAGGATAATTCACCCCTCCACTTT
TRBV18	-	TRBJ2-1	-	CASSGGSLHNEQFF	TGTGCCAGCTCTGGGGGGTCTCTTCACAATGAGCAGTTCTTC
TRBV19	-	TRBJ2-3	-	CASGTKGSPSTDTQYF	TGTGCCAGCGGCACTAAGGGGAGCCCTAGCACAGATACGCAGTATTTT
TRBV6-1	-	TRBJ2-4	-	CASSEARGAKNIQYF	TGTGCCAGCAGTGAAGCCCGCGGGGCCAAAAACATTCAGTACTTC
TRBV20-1	-	TRBJ2-4	-	CSAREGTLAKNIQYF	TGCAGTGCTAGAGAGGGCACCCTAGCCAAAAACATTCAGTACTTC
TRBV12-3/TRBV12-4	-	TRBJ1-4	-	CASSLETLDEKLFF	TGTGCCAGCAGTTTGGAGACACTGGATGAAAAACTGTTTTTT
TRBV6-6	-	TRBJ1-2	-	CASSSRAAPYGYTF	TGTGCCAGCAGTTCCCGGGCAGCGCCCTATGGCTACACCTTC
TRBV6-1	many	TRBJ2-5	TRBD1	CASSDHVGGLRQETQYF	TGTGCCAGCAGTGATCATGTAGGGGGCCTAAGGCAAGAGACCCAGTACTTC
TRBV20-1	many	TRBJ1-4	-	CSANKQGREKLFF	TGCAGTGCTAACAAGCAGGGACGGGAAAAACTGTTTTTT
TRBV6-2/TRBV6-3	many	TRBJ2-5	TRBD1	CASSYGTEQETQYF	TGTGCCAGCAGTTACGGGACAGAACAAGAGACCCAGTACTTC